The 20 T cell receptor beta chains below all came from one sample that was sequenced in a study of T cells expressing NK-cell markers. TCRdb re-analyzed the 5' RACE reads; it lists each CDR3 protein once, without DNA. Seen in this sample are 250,000 to 300,000 distinct CDR3 sequences; the ten most common clones hold around 0.37%. The sample consisted of blood T cells: a sorted CD56 or NKG2C T cell subset, CD4+ or CD8+ T cells, or bulk PBMC T cells (not recorded which). Every receptor here comes from a man between 18 and 35 years old in good health.

This sequence joins TRBV5-5 and TRBJ1-1; TCRdb proposes TRBD1, but this gene call is untestable without DNA. There are 14 residues in the CDR3. CDR1 and CDR2 (germline): SGHKS, YYEKEE (reference sequence). CDR3 residues: CASSPRQDSSEAFF.

The gene calls are TRBV11-2 and TRBJ2-1; as DNA is missing, the TRBD2 call by TCRdb cannot be tested. The CDR3 has 15 amino acids. CDR1 is SGHAT, CDR2 FQNNGV, per germline. CDR3: CASSLTPRRENEQFF.

The V gene is TRBV4-3, the J gene TRBJ1-1. The CDR3 runs 13 residues. Per the germline V gene, CDR1 is LGHNA and CDR2 is YSLEER. The chain's CDR3 is CASSQVDPGKAFF.

V gene TRBV5-1 combines with J gene TRBJ2-1; TCRdb selects TRBD1, and the lack of DNA leaves this call unchecked. Germline V gives CDR1 SGHRS, CDR2 YFSETQ. The CDR3 sequence is 14 residues long. The CDR3 sequence is CASSLVPGLGGEFF.

This chain uses TRBV29-1 with TRBJ2-1; the D call of TRBD2 rests on TCRdb alone, since no DNA is present to check it. The germline V gene has CDR1 SQVTM and CDR2 ANQGSEA. There are 16 residues in the CDR3. The CDR3 reads CSVELAGGLTYNEQFF.

The V and J genes are TRBV29-1 and TRBJ2-5; TCRdb picks TRBD1, but there is no DNA to check that call. The CDR3 runs 12 residues. Germline CDR1 and CDR2: SQVTM and ANQGSEA. CDR3 region: CSARTVGAPTYF.

This sequence joins TRBV20-1 and TRBJ2-1; TCRdb outputs TRBD2, but without DNA this stays unchecked. In germline, CDR1 is DFQATT, CDR2 SNEGSKA (reference sequence). CDR3 length: 16 residues. CDR3 sequence reads: CSARDPLLAGFNEQFF.

This rearrangement joins TRBV3-1 to TRBJ1-1; TCRdb calls TRBD1, which cannot be checked without DNA. Per germline, CDR1 LGHDT and CDR2 YNNKEL (reference sequence). This CDR3 contains 15 residues. CDR3 residues: CASSQRPGGNTEAFF.

The CDR3 region is CASSLVGAPKETQYF. The rearrangement uses TRBV7-2 and TRBJ2-5; TCRdb selects TRBD2, and the lack of DNA leaves this call unchecked. The CDR3 totals 15 residues. CDR1 and CDR2 from the germline V gene are SGHTA and FQGNSA.

This chain joins TRBV29-1 and TRBJ2-7; TCRdb indicates TRBD1, and absent DNA this call remains unverified. CDR1 and CDR2 from the germline V gene are SQVTM and ANQGSEA. The CDR3 totals 13 residues. CDR3: CSAGQGGNYEQYF.

The chain has TRBV10-3 and TRBJ2-7; TCRdb designates TRBD2, a call that cannot be tested without DNA. CDR3 length: 14 amino acids. Per germline, CDR1 ENHRY and CDR2 SYGVKD. CDR3 region: CAISESTVIFEGSF.

The V and J genes are TRBV29-1 and TRBJ1-5; TCRdb's D gene call, TRBD1, goes unchecked for lack of DNA. The CDR3 loop spans 14 amino acids. The germline V gene encodes CDR1 SQVTM and CDR2 ANQGSEA. The CDR3 loop is CSVVAGDSNQPQHF.

The chain employs TRBV2 and TRBJ1-1; TCRdb proposes TRBD1, but this gene call is untestable without DNA. CDR1 is SNHLY, CDR2 FYNNEI, per germline. This CDR3 contains 15 residues. The chain's CDR3 is CASSEDRSMNTEAFF.

V gene TRBV5-6 combines with J gene TRBJ1-2. The germline CDR1 and CDR2 sequences are SGHDT and YYEEEE. The length of the CDR3 is 13 residues. The CDR3 loop is CASSLGSYYGYTF.

The rearrangement joins TRBV6-5 to TRBJ2-1; TCRdb gives TRBD2 as the D gene, but with no DNA this cannot be confirmed. CDR3 length: 17 residues. Germline-derived CDR1 and CDR2 are MNHEY and SVGAGI. The CDR3 protein is CASSSLGLAGGANEQFF.

This rearrangement joins TRBV3-1 to TRBJ1-1. Per germline, CDR1 LGHDT and CDR2 YNNKEL (reference sequence). The CDR3 is 15 residues long. This CDR3 is CASSQEGRLNTEAFF.

The rearrangement uses TRBV5-1 and TRBJ1-3; checking the TCRdb D call of TRBD1 is not possible without DNA. This CDR3 contains 18 residues. The germline V gene encodes CDR1 SGHRS and CDR2 YFSETQ. The CDR3 spells CASSPGGGLTISGNTIYF.

The chain joins TRBV30 to TRBJ2-4. This CDR3 is built from 12 residues. Germline V CDR1 and CDR2: GTSNPN, SVGIG (reference sequence). This CDR3 reads CAWSVFKNIQYF.

V usage is TRBV12-5 and J usage is TRBJ2-5. The CDR3 covers 13 residues. Germline CDR1 and CDR2: LGHNT and FRNRAP. The CDR3 loop reads CASAQASWETQYF.

The gene calls are TRBV12-3 or TRBV12-4 and TRBJ1-2; no DNA is available, so the TRBD1 call from TCRdb remains unchecked. This CDR3 contains 15 residues. CDR3 region: CASAPTPRQLYGYTF.